This T cell receptor (beta chain) was captured by sequencing in a study of tumor and adjacent non-tumor tissue in lung cancer. Background on the study: Aged about 31 to 85 years, patients included more than nine men and roughly 5 women with stage I to III disease. Whole-study findings and limits: TCR diversity was significantly greater in tumor than normal lung tissue.

The library came from three nested PCR rounds adapted from ARM-PCR protocols. TCRdb itself ran the multiplex PCR reads through MiXCR, one entry per CDR3 protein. The sample comprises 70,000 to 90,000 distinct CDR3 sequences, roughly 75% of which are singletons, and roughly a quarter rests with the top ten. RNA was extracted from bulk tissue without any cell sorting. The normal lung tissue was taken more than 3 cm from the tumor edge. In regard to this clonotype: The antigen remains undetermined.

The CDR3 loop spans 17 amino acids. Germline lookup yields CDR1 MNHNY and CDR2 SVGAGI (reference sequence). Trimming took 6 bases from V and 5 from J, leaving 25 bases between them. The V call is TRBV6-6, the J call TRBJ1-1, with D possibly TRBD1 on 5 matching bases. The origin of this receptor is a woman between 50 and 59 years old with non-small cell lung cancer. The sample taken for sequencing was distant non-tumor lung tissue. In nucleotides, the CDR3 is TGTGCCAGCAGAGGGGTACGGGTGGCTGGGGTTTGGACTGAAGCTTTCTTT. Translating gives CASRGVRVAGVWTEAFF.